Each of the 20 T cell receptor beta chains below was sequenced from the same sample in a study of T cell changes during pregnancy in multiple sclerosis. Clones were sequenced by immunoSEQ multiplex PCR, and TCRdb holds only the in-frame ones, with some missing. The table lists around 71,000 clones, over 85% of them singletons. The sample was peripheral blood, taken in the third trimester of pregnancy. The receptors come from a female donor with multiple sclerosis, enrolled in a pregnancy study.

The V gene is TRBV7-3, the J gene TRBJ1-1; no clear D. The CDR3 sequence is 15 residues long. V was pared by 6 bases and J by 0 bases, with 14 bases between. The germline gives CDR1 SGHTA, CDR2 FQGTGA. The CDR3 bases are TGTGCCAGCAGTTTAGCAGGCGCTATGAACACTGAAGCTTTCTTT. This codes for CASSLAGAMNTEAFF.

The chain combines TRBV9 with TRBJ2-5; 7 nucleotides align to TRBD1. V was clipped by 4 bases and J by 1 base; unmatched bases: 4. The CDR3 has 14 residues. Germline V lookup: CDR1 SGDLS, CDR2 YYNGEE. The CDR3 protein is CASSPGTAQETQYF. The DNA for the CDR3 is TGTGCCAGCAGCCCCGGGACAGCCCAAGAGACCCAGTACTTC.

The gene calls are TRBV19 and TRBJ1-1, with 7 positions matching TRBD1. The junction had 7 bases not matched to a gene; V was cut back by 8 bases and J by 10 bases. This CDR3 comprises 11 residues. The germline gives CDR1 LNHDA, CDR2 SQIVND (reference sequence). The CDR3 region is CASGPNRGAFF. The DNA of the CDR3 is TGTGCCAGTGGTCCGAACAGGGGAGCTTTCTTT.

This sequence joins TRBV5-1 and TRBJ2-3, with 13 bases identical to TRBD2. V lost 2 bases and J lost 0; bases outside the gene matches: 6. The CDR3 is made up of 18 amino acids. The germline V gene has CDR1 SGHRS and CDR2 YFSETQ. CDR3 loop: CASSLPGLAGPSTDTQYF. CDR3 DNA sequence: TGCGCCAGCAGCTTACCGGGACTAGCGGGACCAAGCACAGATACGCAGTATTTT.

The chain recombines TRBV11-2 with TRBJ1-2; TRBD1 matches 7 bases. V shed 2 bases and J 6 bases; nucleotides not matched to a gene: 3. Germline CDR1 reads SGHAT; CDR2 reads FQNNGV. This CDR3 has 13 residues. The CDR3 reads CASSLSQGDGYTF. CDR3 in DNA: TGTGCCAGCAGCTTAAGCCAGGGGGATGGCTACACCTTC.

V usage is TRBV5-6 and J usage is TRBJ2-1, with 7 nucleotides matching TRBD2. Trimming took 0 bases from V and 8 from J; bases not matched to a gene: 14. CDR3 size: 17 residues. CDR1 is SGHDT, CDR2 YYEEEE, per germline. The CDR3 bases are TGTGCCAGCAGCTTGGGTCAGCGGGGCTTTTTGGCCTATGAGCAGTTCTTC. It codes for CASSLGQRGFLAYEQFF.

V and J are TRBV7-9 and TRBJ2-1; 10 nucleotides agree with TRBD2. The CDR3 covers 15 residues. Trimming removed 5 bases from V and 6 bases from J; junction bases left unmatched: 7. Per the germline V gene, CDR1 is SEHNR and CDR2 is FQNEAQ (reference sequence). As DNA, the CDR3 is TGTGCCAGCAGCCTGCTAGCGGGAGAGACCAATGAGCAGTTCTTC. It yields the protein CASSLLAGETNEQFF. The whole variable domain, remainder taken from reference TRBV7-9 and TRBJ2-1, is DTGVSQNPRHKITKRGQNVTFRCDPISEHNRLYWYRQTLGQGPEFLTYFQNEAQLEKSRLLSDRFSAERPKGSFSTLEIQRTEQGDSAMYLCASSLLAGETNEQFFGPGTRLTVL.

The J gene is TRBJ1-2, the V gene TRBV4-1, with a tentative D call TRBD1 (6 bases). In germline, CDR1 is MGHRA, CDR2 YSYEKL. There are 13 residues in the CDR3. Trimming cost V 4 bases and J 5 bases, with 11 bases left between them. The CDR3 nucleotides read TGCGCCAGCAGCCGGGACAAGGATTATGGCTACACCTTC. This gives the protein CASSRDKDYGYTF.

This chain uses TRBV6-5 with TRBJ2-7; the D gene is possibly TRBD1 (6 bases). The CDR3 length is 14 residues. With 9 bases removed from V and 1 base from J, the gap between germline ends came to 16 bases. Germline CDR1 is MNHEY and CDR2 is SVGAGI. The CDR3 nucleotides read TGTGCCAGAGTAGGGACACGGGTTTCCTACGAGCAGTACTTC. Translated, it gives CARVGTRVSYEQYF.

The chain combines TRBV4-1 with TRBJ2-3, with TRBD2 identical over 9 bases. The CDR3 sequence is 18 residues long. Trimming cost V 2 bases and J 5 bases; bases outside gene matches: 14. Germline CDR1 is MGHRA and CDR2 is YSYEKL. CDR3 sequence: CASSQSPSREGMGDTQYF. As DNA, the CDR3 is TGCGCCAGCAGCCAATCACCCTCGCGGGAGGGTATGGGAGATACGCAGTATTTT.

The rearrangement joins TRBV12-5 to TRBJ2-1; TRBD2 agrees at 11 bases. CDR1 and CDR2 from the germline V gene are LGHNT and FRNRAP. The CDR3 covers 17 residues. After removal of 0 bases from V and 7 bases from J, the junction contained 8 bases not matched to a gene. CDR3 sequence: CASGLVPTSGVTNEQFF. The DNA of the CDR3 is TGTGCTAGTGGTTTGGTCCCGACTAGCGGGGTTACAAATGAGCAGTTCTTC.

The chain has TRBV19 and TRBJ1-1; 7 bases fit TRBD1. CDR1 is LNHDA and CDR2 is SQIVND in the germline V gene (reference sequence). The CDR3 contains 19 residues. Germline trimming cut 1 base from V and 0 bases from J; bases unmatched to any gene: 14. The CDR3 protein is CASSIGRGPVNKMNTEAFF. Here the CDR3 DNA reads TGTGCCAGTAGTATAGGGAGGGGGCCGGTAAACAAAATGAACACTGAAGCTTTCTTT. The full variable domain, in which reference TRBV19 and TRBJ1-1 provide the parts outside the CDR3, is DGGITQSPKYLFRKEGQNVTLSCEQNLNHDAMYWYRQDPGQGLRLIYYSQIVNDFQKGDIAEGYSVSREKKESFPLTVTSAQKNPTAFYLCASSIGRGPVNKMNTEAFFGQGTRLTVV.

This chain joins TRBV18 and TRBJ2-5, with TRBD1 as a possible D gene (5 bases). V lost 6 bases, J lost 5 bases, and 16 bases lay in between. The CDR3 is 14 amino acids. Germline CDR1 and CDR2: KGHSH and LQKENI. Written as DNA, the CDR3 is TGTGCCAGCTCCCCATCAAGGGGAATTGAGACCCAGTACTTC. Amino acid sequence: CASSPSRGIETQYF.

The rearrangement links TRBV6-5 to TRBJ2-1; maybe TRBD2 (5 bases). This CDR3 region has 14 residues. Germline V gives CDR1 MNHEY, CDR2 SVGAGI. Trimming took off 0 bases at V and 6 bases at J, with 9 bases between the two ends. CDR3: CASSYSMGSNEQFF. The CDR3 DNA is TGTGCCAGCAGTTACTCGATGGGGAGCAATGAGCAGTTCTTC.

V gene TRBV6-1 combines with J gene TRBJ1-1; D gene uncertain. The CDR3 length is 14 residues. Trimming shortened V by 6 bases and J by 5 bases, and 16 bases separated the two germline ends. From germline, CDR1 is MNHNS and CDR2 SASEGT. The CDR3 here is CASRAQSGQTEAFF. CDR3 DNA sequence: TGTGCCAGCAGAGCCCAAAGCGGTCAGACTGAAGCTTTCTTT.

The chain recombines TRBV19 with TRBJ1-1, with a tentative D call TRBD1 (6 bases). The length of the CDR3 is 15 residues. CDR1 and CDR2 (germline): LNHDA, SQIVND (reference sequence). The V and J ends lost 9 bases and 0 bases respectively, with 17 bases between them. CDR3 sequence reads: CASRTGWTLNTEAFF. CDR3 coding DNA: TGTGCCAGCCGAACAGGGTGGACTCTGAACACTGAAGCTTTCTTT.

This clone was detected only once. The V and J genes are TRBV7-6 and TRBJ2-5, with 10 bases that match TRBD1. V shed 3 bases and J 5 bases; nucleotides not matched to a gene: 12. The CDR3 runs 17 residues. Germline CDR1 and CDR2: SGHVS and FNYEAQ. This CDR3 reads CASSFIPGTGVRETQYF. As DNA, the CDR3 is TGTGCCAGCAGCTTCATCCCCGGGACAGGGGTTAGGGAGACCCAGTACTTC.

V and J are TRBV2 and TRBJ1-1; D unclear. CDR3 size: 15 residues. Per germline, CDR1 SNHLY and CDR2 FYNNEI. V was cut by 3 bases and J by 3 bases, with 14 bases left in between. The CDR3 nucleotides read TGTGCCAGCAGTGAGCTTCCGAGATTGGACACTGAAGCTTTCTTT. It is translated as CASSELPRLDTEAFF.

The J gene is TRBJ2-7, the V gene TRBV9; no firm D call. The CDR3 totals 14 residues. With 0 bases removed from V and 5 bases from J, the gap between germline ends came to 12 bases. Germline CDR1 reads SGDLS; CDR2 reads YYNGEE. In nucleotides, the CDR3 is TGTGCCAGCAGCGTAGCTACGGGTGGTGACGAGCAGTACTTC. Encoded protein: CASSVATGGDEQYF.

This clone was recorded only once. V usage is TRBV9 and J usage is TRBJ2-3, with TRBD2 identical over 8 bases. V shed 4 bases, J shed 4 bases, and the junction held 8 bases outside the gene matches. Germline lookup yields CDR1 SGDLS and CDR2 YYNGEE. CDR3 size: 15 residues. The CDR3 bases are TGTGCCAGCAGCCCGGGACTAGGGGTCGCAGATACGCAGTATTTT. It is translated as CASSPGLGVADTQYF.